This passage covers 22 T cell receptor beta chains from one sample sequenced in a study of cytotoxic CD8 clonotypes in ibrutinib-treated CLL. Data came from immunoSEQ multiplex PCR; TCRdb stores just in-frame clones and leaves some out. The sample lists thousands of clones, approximately 77% occurring once. Here the sequenced sample was PBMCs, taken before ibrutinib treatment. All receptors derive from a human donor with chronic lymphocytic leukemia.

The chain is built from TRBV10-3 and TRBJ2-5; TRBD2 matches at 13 bases. Germline CDR1 and CDR2: ENHRY and SYGVKD. The V gene end was trimmed by 5 bases and the J gene end by 5 bases; junction bases not matched to a gene: 11. This CDR3 comprises 17 residues. The CDR3 reads CAISRTSGGARGETQYF. CDR3 nucleotides: TGTGCCATCAGTCGTACTAGCGGGGGGGCGCGGGGCGAGACCCAGTACTTC.

This clone was observed a handful of times. The gene calls are TRBV10-1 and TRBJ2-6; tentatively, D is TRBD1 (6 bases). This CDR3 has 16 amino acids. V lost 3 bases and J 4 bases, leaving 13 bases between the germline ends. Germline values: CDR1 WNHNN, CDR2 SYGVQD (reference sequence). CDR3 region: CASSEGGRSGANVLTF. CDR3 bases: TGCGCCAGCAGTGAAGGGGGTAGGTCCGGGGCCAACGTCCTGACTTTC.

The gene calls are TRBV5-1 and TRBJ1-2; 10 bases match TRBD1. The V gene's germline CDR1 is SGHRS and CDR2 YFSETQ. The CDR3 is 18 residues long. The J segment lost 3 bases and the V segment lost 4 bases, leaving 15 bases of the junction unmatched. This CDR3 reads CASSAFTFRQGADYGYTF. Here the CDR3 DNA reads TGCGCCAGCAGCGCTTTTACGTTCCGACAGGGGGCGGACTATGGCTACACCTTC.

The table lists this clone with a few counts. This rearrangement joins TRBV7-2 to TRBJ1-1; D gene uncertain. This CDR3 region has 14 residues. Per the germline V gene, CDR1 is SGHTA and CDR2 is FQGNSA. V lost 2 bases, J lost 1 base, and 8 bases lay in between. The CDR3 loop reads CASSLTYRNTEAFF. CDR3 sequence (DNA): TGTGCCAGCAGCTTAACGTACAGGAACACTGAAGCTTTCTTT.

The chain recombines TRBV4-2 with TRBJ1-3; D perhaps matches TRBD1 (6 bases). The CDR3 is made up of 14 amino acids. Trimming removed 4 bases at V and 2 bases at J, with 9 bases between. Germline CDR1 and CDR2: LGHNA and YNFKEQ. The CDR3 spells CASSPGQTGNTIYF. DNA of the CDR3: TGTGCCAGCAGCCCCGGACAGACTGGAAACACCATATATTTT.

The chain uses TRBV5-1 and TRBJ1-1, with a weak D call TRBD1 (5 bases). The CDR3 length is 14 residues. Germline CDR1 reads SGHRS; CDR2 reads YFSETQ. V shed 4 bases and J shed 0 bases, with 10 bases lying between them. Here the CDR3 DNA reads TGCGCCAGCAGCGCATGGGGGATGAACACTGAAGCTTTCTTT. Protein sequence: CASSAWGMNTEAFF.

This clone has a handful of counts. CDR3 loop: CASSLLVGVTGELFF. CDR3 nucleotide sequence: TGTGCCAGCAGTTTGTTAGTAGGGGTCACCGGGGAGCTGTTTTTT. The chain carries TRBV27 and TRBJ2-2; a weak D match, TRBD1 (5 bases). Germline CDR1 MNHEY, CDR2 SMNVEV (reference sequence). Trimming stripped 3 bases from V and 4 bases from J, with 12 bases between. The CDR3 is 15 amino acids.

The rearrangement uses TRBV27 and TRBJ2-7; a weak D match, TRBD2 (6 bases). The germline gives CDR1 MNHEY, CDR2 SMNVEV (reference sequence). The CDR3 has 14 amino acids. Trimming took off 5 bases at V and 0 bases at J, with 11 bases between the two ends. CDR3 residues: CASSLGLFSYEQYF. Here the CDR3 DNA reads TGTGCCAGCAGTCTGGGACTTTTCTCCTACGAGCAGTACTTC.

A few counts support this clone. The V and J genes are TRBV10-2 and TRBJ1-5; 9 nucleotides line up with TRBD1. The CDR3 consists of 12 residues. The germline CDR1 and CDR2 sequences are WSHSY and SAAADI. V shed 5 bases and J 11 bases; nucleotides not matched to a gene: 4. CDR3 sequence reads: CASSTTGGSQHF. DNA of the CDR3: TGCGCCAGCAGTACCACAGGGGGCTCCCAGCATTTT.

The V call is TRBV6-4, the J call TRBJ1-2, with 8 bases matching TRBD1. The CDR3 has 14 amino acids. Germline V lookup: CDR1 MRHNA, CDR2 SNTAGT. With 5 bases clipped from V and 4 bases from J, the junction kept 6 bases outside the gene matches. The chain's CDR3 is CASSHGQGSYGYTF. The CDR3 bases are TGTGCCAGCAGTCATGGACAGGGATCCTATGGCTACACCTTC.

V gene TRBV5-4 combines with J gene TRBJ2-2; no clear D gene. V was pared by 4 bases and J by 1 base, with 8 bases between. Germline-derived CDR1 and CDR2 are SGHNT and YYREEE (reference sequence). The length of the CDR3 is 14 residues. CDR3 residues: CASSPSGNTGELFF. In DNA, the CDR3 is TGTGCCAGCAGCCCCTCAGGGAACACCGGGGAGCTGTTTTTT.

The rearrangement links TRBV6-5 to TRBJ1-6; D unresolved. Germline loops: CDR1 MNHEY, CDR2 SVGAGI. Deletions cut 4 bases from V and 5 bases from J, with 12 bases between. The CDR3 has 15 residues. The CDR3 sequence: CASSFRGYHNSPLHF. The CDR3 bases are TGTGCCAGCAGTTTCCGAGGGTATCATAATTCACCCCTCCACTTT.

V is TRBV29-1 and J is TRBJ1-2; the D is unclear. The CDR3 loop spans 14 amino acids. Trimming took off 3 bases at V and 2 bases at J, with 13 bases between the two ends. CDR1 and CDR2 (germline): SQVTM, ANQGSEA. DNA of the CDR3: TGCAGCGTTGATCTGGGTTCGGGAAACTATGGCTACACCTTC. Its translation is CSVDLGSGNYGYTF.

V usage is TRBV5-1 and J usage is TRBJ1-6; D gene ambiguous. V gave up 0 bases and J gave up 0 bases, with 7 bases separating them. CDR1 is SGHRS, CDR2 YFSETQ, per germline. This CDR3 has 16 residues. The CDR3 DNA is TGCGCCAGCAGCTTGGCCTATATCTCCTATAATTCACCCCTCCACTTT. Translation gives CASSLAYISYNSPLHF.

V gene TRBV4-1 combines with J gene TRBJ1-4, with D unresolved. The CDR3 covers 13 residues. The V end was cut by 1 base, the J end by 6 bases, with 6 bases between. Germline V gives CDR1 MGHRA, CDR2 YSYEKL. The CDR3 DNA sequence: TGCGCCAGCAGCCAAGGAGGTTATGAAAAACTGTTTTTT. Protein: CASSQGGYEKLFF.

The chain combines TRBV4-1 with TRBJ1-6; D is possibly TRBD1 (6 bases). V lost 4 bases and J 6 bases, leaving 10 bases between the germline ends. CDR1 and CDR2 (germline): MGHRA, YSYEKL. The CDR3 contains 14 residues. CDR3 protein: CASSLTGRNSPLHF. As DNA, the CDR3 is TGCGCCAGCAGCCTGACAGGCCGTAATTCACCCCTCCACTTT.

The chain links TRBV19 to TRBJ2-1; possible D gene TRBD2, 5 bases. Trimming took 1 base from V and 9 from J, leaving 13 bases between them. Germline V gives CDR1 LNHDA, CDR2 SQIVND (reference sequence). The CDR3 extends over 14 amino acids. CDR3 nucleotide sequence: TGTGCCAGTAGTATAGTTTCCCTGGGGAGTGAGCAGTTCTTC. It specifies CASSIVSLGSEQFF.

This clone was detected only a few times. CDR3 loop: CASRPQGASGNTEAFF. Here the CDR3 DNA reads TGTGCCAGCAGACCACAGGGGGCGTCTGGCAACACTGAAGCTTTCTTT. This chain uses TRBV2 with TRBJ1-1, with 9 bases identical to TRBD1. V was pared by 6 bases and J by 2 bases, with 10 bases of the junction left unmatched. Germline values: CDR1 SNHLY, CDR2 FYNNEI. The CDR3 is 16 residues long.

V usage is TRBV5-4 and J usage is TRBJ2-7; D is possibly TRBD1 or TRBD2 (5 bases each). This CDR3 spans 14 amino acids. Trimming took 3 bases from V and 2 from J, leaving 12 bases between them. CDR1 and CDR2 from the germline V gene are SGHNT and YYREEE (reference sequence). CDR3: CASSWDGEPYEQYF. The CDR3 coding sequence is TGTGCCAGCAGCTGGGACGGAGAACCCTACGAGCAGTACTTC.

This clone was picked up a small number of times. This chain connects TRBV2 to TRBJ1-6; unclear D gene. CDR1 is SNHLY and CDR2 is FYNNEI in the germline V gene. The CDR3 runs to 15 residues. The V end was cut by 5 bases, the J end by 7 bases, with 15 bases between. The CDR3 protein is CASSLNSNPNSPLHF. The CDR3 DNA is TGTGCCAGCAGTTTAAACAGCAACCCGAATTCACCCCTCCACTTT.

A single count supports this clone. The chain employs TRBV18 and TRBJ1-1, with TRBD1 as a possible D gene (6 bases). From germline, CDR1 is KGHSH and CDR2 LQKENI. Trimming pared 4 bases from V and 1 base from J, leaving 16 bases between. This CDR3 spans 16 amino acids. The CDR3 protein is CASSLLTTGQNTEAFF. The CDR3 DNA follows: TGTGCCAGCTCACTCTTAACTACGGGACAGAACACTGAAGCTTTCTTT.

This chain connects TRBV29-1 to TRBJ2-7; D perhaps matches TRBD2 (5 bases). The CDR3 is 12 residues long. Trimming shortened V by 4 bases and J by 7 bases, and 14 bases separated the two germline ends. Per the germline V gene, CDR1 is SQVTM and CDR2 is ANQGSEA. The CDR3 coding sequence is TGCAGCGTTGTTTCTACGGGATGGGAGCAGTACTTC. It encodes CSVVSTGWEQYF.